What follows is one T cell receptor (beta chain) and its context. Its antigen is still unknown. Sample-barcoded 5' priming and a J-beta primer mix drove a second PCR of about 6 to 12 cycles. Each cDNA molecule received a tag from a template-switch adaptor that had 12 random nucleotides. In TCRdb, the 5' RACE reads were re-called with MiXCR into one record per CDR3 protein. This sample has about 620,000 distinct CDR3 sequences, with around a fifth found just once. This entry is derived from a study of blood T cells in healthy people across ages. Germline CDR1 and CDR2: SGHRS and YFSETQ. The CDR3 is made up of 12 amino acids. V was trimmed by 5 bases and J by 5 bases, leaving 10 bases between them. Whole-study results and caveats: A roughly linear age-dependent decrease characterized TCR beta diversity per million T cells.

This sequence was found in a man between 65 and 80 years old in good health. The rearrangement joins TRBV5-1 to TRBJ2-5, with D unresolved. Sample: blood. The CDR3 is CASRGRFETQYF. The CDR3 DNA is TGCGCCAGCAGAGGACGTTTTGAGACCCAGTACTTC. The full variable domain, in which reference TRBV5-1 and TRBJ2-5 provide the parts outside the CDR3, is KAGVTQTPRYLIKTRGQQVTLSCSPISGHRSVSWYQQTPGQGLQFLFEYFSETQRNKGNFPGRFSGRQFSNSRSEMNVSTLELGDSALYLCASRGRFETQYFGPGTRLLVL.